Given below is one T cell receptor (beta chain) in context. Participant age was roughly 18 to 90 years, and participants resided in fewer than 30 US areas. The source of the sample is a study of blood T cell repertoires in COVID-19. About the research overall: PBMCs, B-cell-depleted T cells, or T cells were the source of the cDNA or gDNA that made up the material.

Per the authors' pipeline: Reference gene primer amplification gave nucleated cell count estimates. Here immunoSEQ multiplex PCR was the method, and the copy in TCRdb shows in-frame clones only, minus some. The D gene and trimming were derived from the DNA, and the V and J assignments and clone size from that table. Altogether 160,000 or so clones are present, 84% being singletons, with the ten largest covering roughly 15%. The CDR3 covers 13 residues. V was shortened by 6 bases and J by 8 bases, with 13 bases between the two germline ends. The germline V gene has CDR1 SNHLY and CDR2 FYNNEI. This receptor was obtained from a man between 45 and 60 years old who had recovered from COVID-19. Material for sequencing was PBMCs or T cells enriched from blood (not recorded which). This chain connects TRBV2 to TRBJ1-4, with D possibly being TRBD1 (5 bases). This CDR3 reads CASRRGLQEKLFF. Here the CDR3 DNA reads TGTGCCAGCAGACGGGGGTTACAGGAAAAACTGTTTTTT. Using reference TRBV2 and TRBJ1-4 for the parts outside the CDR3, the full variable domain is EPEVTQTPSHQVTQMGQEVILRCVPISNHLYFYWYRQILGQKVEFLVSFYNNEISEKSEIFDDQFSVERPDGSNFTLKIRSTKLEDSAMYFCASRRGLQEKLFFGSGTQLSVL.